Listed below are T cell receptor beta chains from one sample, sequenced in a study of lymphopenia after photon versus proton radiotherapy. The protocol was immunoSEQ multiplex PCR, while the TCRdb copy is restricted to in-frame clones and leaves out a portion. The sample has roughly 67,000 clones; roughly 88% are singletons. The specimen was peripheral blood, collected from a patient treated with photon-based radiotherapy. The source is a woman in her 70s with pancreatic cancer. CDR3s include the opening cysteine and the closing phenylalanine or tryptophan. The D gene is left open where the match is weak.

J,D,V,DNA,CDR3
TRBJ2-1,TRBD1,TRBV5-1,TGCGCCAGCAGTCCAGGACCGGGACAGGCGTACAATGAGCAGTTCTTC,CASSPGPGQAYNEQFF
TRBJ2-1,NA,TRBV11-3,TGTGCCAGCAGCGGAGGGCCCTTAGATGAGCAGTTCTTC,CASSGGPLDEQFF
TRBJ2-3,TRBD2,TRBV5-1,TGCGCCAGCAGCTCCCGGGTCCAAACTAGCGGGAGGGTTAAAGATACGCAGTATTTT,CASSSRVQTSGRVKDTQYF
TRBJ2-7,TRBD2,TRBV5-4,TGTGCCAGCAGCTTGGGGGGACTACAAAATTCCTACGAGCAGTACTTC,CASSLGGLQNSYEQYF
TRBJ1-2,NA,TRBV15,TGTGCCACCAGCAGCGAGACTCAGGACTATGGCTACACCTTC,CATSSETQDYGYTF
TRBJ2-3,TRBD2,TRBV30,TGTGCCTGGAGTGTTCGGCTAGCGGTCACAGATACGCAGTATTTT,CAWSVRLAVTDTQYF
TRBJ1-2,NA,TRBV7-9,TGTGCCAGCAGCTCCCTCGACATCACGAGGGCCTATGGCTACACCTTC,CASSSLDITRAYGYTF
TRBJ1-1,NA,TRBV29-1,TGCAGCGTTTCTCCCGCGGCCGGGAACACTGAAGCTTTCTTT,CSVSPAAGNTEAFF
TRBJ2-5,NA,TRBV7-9,TGTGCCAGCAGCTTTCCAGGGGCTGCGGCGGAGACCCAGTACTTC,CASSFPGAAAETQYF
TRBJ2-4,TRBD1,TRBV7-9,TGTGCCAGCAGCCAATCATTGGGGACAGGGAGGAACATTCAGTACTTC,CASSQSLGTGRNIQYF
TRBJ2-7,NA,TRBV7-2,TGTGCCAGCAGCCAGGGGAGTGGGCCCGTCTACGAGCAGTACTTC,CASSQGSGPVYEQYF
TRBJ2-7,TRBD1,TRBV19,TGTGCCAGTAGTAAGGGGGCCAGGGGGCTTCCCTACGAGCAGTACTTC,CASSKGARGLPYEQYF
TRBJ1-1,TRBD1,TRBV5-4,TGTGCCAGCAGCTTAGACAGGGGGTTCGCTGAAGCTTTCTTT,CASSLDRGFAEAFF
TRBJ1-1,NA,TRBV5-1,TGCGCCAGCAGCTTGGAAGCACCGGGACGCATGGAGACTGAAGCTTTCTTT,CASSLEAPGRMETEAFF
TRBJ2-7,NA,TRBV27,TGTGCCAGCAGTTACCTCGGGGAGGAGTACGAGCAGTACTTC,CASSYLGEEYEQYF
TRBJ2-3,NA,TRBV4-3,TGCGCCAGCAGCCAAGATTTTCCTAGCACAGATACGCAGTATTTT,CASSQDFPSTDTQYF